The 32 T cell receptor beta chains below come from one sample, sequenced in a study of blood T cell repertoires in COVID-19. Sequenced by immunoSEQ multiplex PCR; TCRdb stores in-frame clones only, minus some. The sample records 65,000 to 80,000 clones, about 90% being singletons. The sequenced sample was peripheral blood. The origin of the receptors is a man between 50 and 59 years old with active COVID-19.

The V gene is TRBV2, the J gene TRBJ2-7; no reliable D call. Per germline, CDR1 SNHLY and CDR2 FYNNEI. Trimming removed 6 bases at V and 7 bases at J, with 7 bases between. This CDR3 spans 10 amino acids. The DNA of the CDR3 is TGTGCCAGCAGATATTATGAGCAGTACTTC. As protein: CASRYYEQYF.

The CDR3 nucleotides are TGTGCCAGCCTAGAGAGCTCCTATAATTCACCCCTCCACTTT. This sequence encodes CASLESSYNSPLHF. The chain couples TRBV10-3 to TRBJ1-6, with no clear D. Germline V gives CDR1 ENHRY, CDR2 SYGVKD. Trimming cost V 10 bases and J 0 bases, with 10 bases left between them. CDR3 length: 14 residues.

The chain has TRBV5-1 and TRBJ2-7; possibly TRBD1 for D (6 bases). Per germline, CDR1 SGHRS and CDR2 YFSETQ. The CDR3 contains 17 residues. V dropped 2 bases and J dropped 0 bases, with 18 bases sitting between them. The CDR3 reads CASSLDSVQGYSYEQYF. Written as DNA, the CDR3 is TGCGCCAGCAGCTTAGATTCGGTGCAGGGGTACTCCTACGAGCAGTACTTC.

The CDR3 DNA follows: TGTGCCAGCAGCCACAAGGTCGGGGAATATAATGAAAAACTGTTTTTT. It specifies CASSHKVGEYNEKLFF. The chain employs TRBV7-9 and TRBJ1-4; D is uncertain. Deletions cut 5 bases from V and 4 bases from J, with 17 bases between. The CDR3 runs to 16 residues. CDR1 and CDR2 (germline): SEHNR, FQNEAQ (reference sequence).

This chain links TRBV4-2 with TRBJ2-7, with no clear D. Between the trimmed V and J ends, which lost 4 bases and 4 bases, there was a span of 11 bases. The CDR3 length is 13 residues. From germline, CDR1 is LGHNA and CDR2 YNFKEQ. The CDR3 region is CASSPRLGYEQYF. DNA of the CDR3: TGTGCCAGCAGCCCGAGACTTGGTTACGAGCAGTACTTC.

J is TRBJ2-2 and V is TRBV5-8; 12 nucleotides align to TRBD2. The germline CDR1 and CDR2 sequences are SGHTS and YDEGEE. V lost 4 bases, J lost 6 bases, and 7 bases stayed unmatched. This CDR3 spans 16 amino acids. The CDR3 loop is CASSPETSGGPGELFF. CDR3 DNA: TGTGCCAGCAGCCCGGAGACTAGCGGGGGACCCGGGGAGCTGTTTTTT.

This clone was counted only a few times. The CDR3 region has the DNA TGTGCCAGTAGTATCGGACGGGATTCCTCCTACGAGCAGTACTTC. Translation gives CASSIGRDSSYEQYF. The chain links TRBV19 to TRBJ2-7, with a weak D call TRBD2 (5 bases). Trimming removed 3 bases at V and 0 bases at J, with 12 bases between. Germline V lookup: CDR1 LNHDA, CDR2 SQIVND (reference sequence). The CDR3 runs to 15 residues.

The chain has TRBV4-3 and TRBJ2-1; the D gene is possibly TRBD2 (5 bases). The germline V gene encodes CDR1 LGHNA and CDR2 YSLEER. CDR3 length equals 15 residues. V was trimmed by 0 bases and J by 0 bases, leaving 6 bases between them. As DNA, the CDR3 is TGCGCCAGCAGCCAAGATGGGAGCTCCTACAATGAGCAGTTCTTC. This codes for CASSQDGSSYNEQFF.

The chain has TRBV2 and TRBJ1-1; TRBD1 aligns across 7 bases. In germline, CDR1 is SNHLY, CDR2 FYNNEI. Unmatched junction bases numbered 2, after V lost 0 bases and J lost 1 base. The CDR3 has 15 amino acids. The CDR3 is CASSEARTGNTEAFF. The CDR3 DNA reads TGTGCCAGCAGTGAAGCGCGGACAGGGAACACTGAAGCTTTCTTT.

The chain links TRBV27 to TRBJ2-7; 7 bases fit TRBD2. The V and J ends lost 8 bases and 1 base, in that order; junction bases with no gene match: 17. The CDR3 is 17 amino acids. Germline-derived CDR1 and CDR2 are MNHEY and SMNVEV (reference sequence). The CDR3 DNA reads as TGTGCCAGCGCCTACCAAGGGACTACCCACGGGTCCTACGAGCAGTACTTC. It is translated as CASAYQGTTHGSYEQYF.

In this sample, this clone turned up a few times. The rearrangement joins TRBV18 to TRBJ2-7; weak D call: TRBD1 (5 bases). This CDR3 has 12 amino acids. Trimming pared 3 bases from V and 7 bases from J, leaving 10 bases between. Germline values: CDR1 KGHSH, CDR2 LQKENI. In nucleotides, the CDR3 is TGTGCCAGCTCACCGGCAGGGTCAGAGCAGTACTTC. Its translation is CASSPAGSEQYF.

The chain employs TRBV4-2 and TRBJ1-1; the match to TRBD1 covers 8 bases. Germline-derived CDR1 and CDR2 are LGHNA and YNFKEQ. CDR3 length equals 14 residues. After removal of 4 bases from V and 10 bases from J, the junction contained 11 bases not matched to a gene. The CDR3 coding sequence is TGTGCCAGCAGCCCCTGGGGGGCGGGACAGGTAGCTTTCTTT. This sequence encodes CASSPWGAGQVAFF.

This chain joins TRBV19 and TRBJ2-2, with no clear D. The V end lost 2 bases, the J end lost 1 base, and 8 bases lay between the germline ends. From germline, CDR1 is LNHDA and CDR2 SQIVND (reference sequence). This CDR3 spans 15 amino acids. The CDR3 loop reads CASSIWRMNTGELFF. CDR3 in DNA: TGTGCCAGTAGTATATGGCGGATGAACACCGGGGAGCTGTTTTTT.

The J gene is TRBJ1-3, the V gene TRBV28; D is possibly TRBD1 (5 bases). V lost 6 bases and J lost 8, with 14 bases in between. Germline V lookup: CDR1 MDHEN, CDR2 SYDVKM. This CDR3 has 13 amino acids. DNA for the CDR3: TGTGCCAGCAGCTCCCAGGGCGTCTACACCATATATTTT. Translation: CASSSQGVYTIYF.

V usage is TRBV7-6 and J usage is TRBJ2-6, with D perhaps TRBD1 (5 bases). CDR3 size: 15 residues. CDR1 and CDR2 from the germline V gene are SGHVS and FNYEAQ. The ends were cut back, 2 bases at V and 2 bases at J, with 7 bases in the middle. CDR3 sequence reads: CASSLRGTGANVLTF. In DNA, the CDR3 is TGTGCCAGCAGCTTAAGGGGTACTGGGGCCAACGTCCTGACTTTC.

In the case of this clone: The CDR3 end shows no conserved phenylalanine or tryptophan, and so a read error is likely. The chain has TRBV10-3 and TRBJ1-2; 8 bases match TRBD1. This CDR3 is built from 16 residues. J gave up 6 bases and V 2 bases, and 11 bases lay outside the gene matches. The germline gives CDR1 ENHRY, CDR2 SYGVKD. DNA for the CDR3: TGTGCCATCAGTGAGGGGACAGGAGGCCCCGACGATGGCTACACCCTC. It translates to CAISEGTGGPDDGYTL.

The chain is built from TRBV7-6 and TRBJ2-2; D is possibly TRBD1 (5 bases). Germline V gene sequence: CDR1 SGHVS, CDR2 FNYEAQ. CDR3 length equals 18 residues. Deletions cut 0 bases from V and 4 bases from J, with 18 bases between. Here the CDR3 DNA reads TGTGCCAGCAGCTTAGCGCTGGCAGGGATGGCGGCCACCGGGGAGCTGTTTTTT. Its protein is CASSLALAGMAATGELFF.

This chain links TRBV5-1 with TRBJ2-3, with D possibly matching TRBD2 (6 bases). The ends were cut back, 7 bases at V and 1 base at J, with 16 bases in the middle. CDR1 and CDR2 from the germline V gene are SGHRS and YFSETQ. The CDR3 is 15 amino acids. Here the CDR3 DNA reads TGCGCCAGCGGCGGTCGCGGGATGGGCACAGATACGCAGTATTTT. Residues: CASGGRGMGTDTQYF.

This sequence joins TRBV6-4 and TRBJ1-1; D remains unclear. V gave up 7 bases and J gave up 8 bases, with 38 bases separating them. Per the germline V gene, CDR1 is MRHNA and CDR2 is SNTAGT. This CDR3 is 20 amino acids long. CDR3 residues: CASKPKFAVRKLKWWFEAFF. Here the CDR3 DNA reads TGTGCCAGCAAGCCTAAATTCGCCGTCCGTAAGCTCAAATGGTGGTTCGAAGCTTTCTTT.

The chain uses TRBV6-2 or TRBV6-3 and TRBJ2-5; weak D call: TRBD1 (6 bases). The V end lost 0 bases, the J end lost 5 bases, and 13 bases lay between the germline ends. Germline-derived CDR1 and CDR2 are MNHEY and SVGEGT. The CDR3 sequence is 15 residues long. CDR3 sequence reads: CASSYSKGVGETQYF. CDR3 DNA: TGTGCCAGCAGTTACTCGAAGGGGGTGGGCGAGACCCAGTACTTC.

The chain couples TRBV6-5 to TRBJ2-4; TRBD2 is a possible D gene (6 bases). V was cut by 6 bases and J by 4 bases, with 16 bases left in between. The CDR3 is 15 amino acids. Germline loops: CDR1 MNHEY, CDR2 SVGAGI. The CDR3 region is CASSPSGAGKNIQYF. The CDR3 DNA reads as TGTGCCAGCAGCCCCTCTGGGGCGGGAAAAAACATTCAGTACTTC.

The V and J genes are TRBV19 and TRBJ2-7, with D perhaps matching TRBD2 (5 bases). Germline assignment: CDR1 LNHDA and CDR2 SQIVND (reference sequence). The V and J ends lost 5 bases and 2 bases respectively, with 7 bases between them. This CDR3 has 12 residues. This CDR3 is CASSPGTYEQYF. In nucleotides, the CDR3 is TGTGCCAGTAGTCCCGGGACCTACGAGCAGTACTTC.

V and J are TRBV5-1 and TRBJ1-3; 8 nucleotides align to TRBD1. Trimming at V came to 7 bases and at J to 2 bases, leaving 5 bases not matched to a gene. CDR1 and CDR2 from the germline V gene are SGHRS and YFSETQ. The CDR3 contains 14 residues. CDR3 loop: CASQLDRAGNTIYF. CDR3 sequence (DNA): TGCGCCAGCCAGCTGGACAGGGCTGGAAACACCATATATTTT.

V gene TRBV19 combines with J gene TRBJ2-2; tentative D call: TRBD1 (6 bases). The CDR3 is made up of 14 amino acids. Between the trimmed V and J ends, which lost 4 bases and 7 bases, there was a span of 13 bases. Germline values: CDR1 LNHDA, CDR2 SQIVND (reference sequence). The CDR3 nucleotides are TGTGCCAGTAGTAGGGTCACAGGGATCGGGGAGCTGTTTTTT. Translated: CASSRVTGIGELFF.

CDR3 residues: CASSSTGGSADTQYF. The CDR3 DNA reads TGTGCCAGCAGTAGTACAGGGGGTTCGGCAGATACGCAGTATTTT. This chain uses TRBV7-3 with TRBJ2-3; 8 bases map to TRBD1. Losses at the gene ends were 6 bases for V and 4 bases for J; bases not matched to a gene: 9. This CDR3 is 15 amino acids long. From germline, CDR1 is SGHTA and CDR2 FQGTGA.

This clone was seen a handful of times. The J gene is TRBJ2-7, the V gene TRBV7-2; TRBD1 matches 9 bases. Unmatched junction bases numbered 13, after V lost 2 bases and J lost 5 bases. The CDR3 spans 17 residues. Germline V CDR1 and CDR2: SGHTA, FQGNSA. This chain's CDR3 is CASSLLAGTGPPDEQYF. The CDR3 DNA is TGTGCCAGCAGCTTATTGGCCGGGACAGGGCCACCTGACGAGCAGTACTTC.

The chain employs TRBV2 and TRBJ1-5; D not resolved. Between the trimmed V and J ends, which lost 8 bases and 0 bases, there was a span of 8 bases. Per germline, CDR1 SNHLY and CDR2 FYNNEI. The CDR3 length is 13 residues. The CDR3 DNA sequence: TGTGCCAGCGGGAGGAATAGCAATCAGCCCCAGCATTTT. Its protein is CASGRNSNQPQHF.

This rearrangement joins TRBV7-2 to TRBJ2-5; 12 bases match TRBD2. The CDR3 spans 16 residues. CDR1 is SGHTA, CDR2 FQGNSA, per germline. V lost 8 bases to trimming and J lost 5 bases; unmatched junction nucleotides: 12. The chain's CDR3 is CASAWVTSGSYETQYF. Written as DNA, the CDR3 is TGTGCCAGCGCATGGGTGACTAGCGGGAGTTATGAGACCCAGTACTTC.

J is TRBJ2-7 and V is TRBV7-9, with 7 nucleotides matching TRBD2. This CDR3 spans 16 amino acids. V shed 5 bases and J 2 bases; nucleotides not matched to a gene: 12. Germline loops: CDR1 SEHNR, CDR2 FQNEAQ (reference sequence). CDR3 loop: CASSPLAGVTTYEQYF. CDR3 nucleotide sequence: TGTGCCAGCAGCCCCTTGGCGGGGGTCACCACCTACGAGCAGTACTTC.

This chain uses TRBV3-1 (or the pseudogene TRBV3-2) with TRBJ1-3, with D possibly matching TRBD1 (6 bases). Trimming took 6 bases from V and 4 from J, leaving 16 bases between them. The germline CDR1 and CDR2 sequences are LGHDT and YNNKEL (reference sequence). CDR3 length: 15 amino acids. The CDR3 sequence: CASRQGKGMGNTIYF. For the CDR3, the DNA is TGTGCCAGCAGGCAGGGGAAAGGGATGGGAAACACCATATATTTT.

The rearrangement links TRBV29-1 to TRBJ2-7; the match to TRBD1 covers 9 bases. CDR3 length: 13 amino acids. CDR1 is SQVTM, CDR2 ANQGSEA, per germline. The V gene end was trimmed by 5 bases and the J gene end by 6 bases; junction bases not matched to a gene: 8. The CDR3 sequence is CSVRRGTGSEQYF. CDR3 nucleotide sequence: TGCAGCGTTAGAAGGGGGACAGGGAGCGAGCAGTACTTC.

CDR3 in DNA: TGCGCCAGCAGCTTGGACATACTAGCGGGGGTCTCCTACGAGCAGTACTTC. Its protein product is CASSLDILAGVSYEQYF. V usage is TRBV5-1 and J usage is TRBJ2-7, with TRBD2 identical over 11 bases. The CDR3 is 17 residues long. V shed 0 bases and J 0 bases; nucleotides not matched to a gene: 5. Germline CDR1 is SGHRS and CDR2 is YFSETQ. Variable domain in full (rest from reference TRBV5-1 and TRBJ2-7): KAGVTQTPRYLIKTRGQQVTLSCSPISGHRSVSWYQQTPGQGLQFLFEYFSETQRNKGNFPGRFSGRQFSNSRSEMNVSTLELGDSALYLCASSLDILAGVSYEQYFGPGTRLTVT.